A single sample gave rise to the 3 T cell receptor beta chains below, sequenced in a study of control samples from healthy donors and cancer patients. Clones were read by immunoSEQ multiplex PCR, and TCRdb kept only the in-frame ones, dropping some. The listing contains some 190,000 clones. What was sequenced was blood. Every receptor here comes from a woman aged 25 to 39 in good health.

The V gene is TRBV19, the J gene TRBJ1-1; D not resolved. The CDR3 totals 14 residues. Germline V lookup: CDR1 LNHDA, CDR2 SQIVND (reference sequence). The germline V and J ends were trimmed by 3 bases and 4 bases, with 12 bases remaining between them. The CDR3 reads CASSIDGHATEAFF. The DNA of the CDR3 is TGTGCCAGTAGTATTGATGGGCACGCCACTGAAGCTTTCTTT.

V is TRBV19 and J is TRBJ2-1; 8 nucleotides line up with TRBD1. There are 15 residues in the CDR3. Germline-derived CDR1 and CDR2 are LNHDA and SQIVND (reference sequence). The J segment lost 10 bases and the V segment lost 5 bases, leaving 13 bases of the junction unmatched. The CDR3 sequence: CASSPRTGNVREQFF. CDR3 DNA: TGTGCCAGTAGTCCGCGGACAGGGAATGTCCGCGAGCAGTTCTTC.

V is TRBV5-1 and J is TRBJ1-4; D call uncertain. The CDR3 extends over 14 amino acids. The V gene lost 1 base and the J gene lost 6 bases, with 10 bases spanning the gap. Germline V gives CDR1 SGHRS, CDR2 YFSETQ. CDR3 in amino acids: CASSLRGWDEKLFF. The CDR3 DNA follows: TGCGCCAGCAGCTTGCGAGGGTGGGATGAAAAACTGTTTTTT.